One sample yielded the 8 T cell receptor beta chains listed below, sequenced in a study of cytomegalovirus exposure and HLA in healthy donors. PCR used 60 Vbeta primers and 13 Jbeta primers. Sequencing used immunoSEQ multiplex PCR; TCRdb keeps in-frame clones, though not all of them. The sample has about 120,000 clones, over 60% seen once. Sequencing input: PBMCs. The origin of the receptors is a woman aged 30 to 39 in good health and CMV-seropositive.

This chain links TRBV6-6 with TRBJ2-1; TRBD2 matches 16 bases. The V segment lost 5 bases and the J segment 9 bases; nucleotides outside the gene matches: 7. This CDR3 contains 16 residues. CDR1 is MNHNY, CDR2 SVGAGI, per germline (reference sequence). The CDR3 protein is CASSGTSGGAGGEQFF. In DNA form, the CDR3 reads TGTGCCAGCAGTGGGACTAGCGGGGGGGCCGGGGGTGAGCAGTTCTTC.

This clone has more than one count but fewer than ten. V is TRBV19 and J is TRBJ2-3, with D tentatively TRBD2 (6 bases). Looked up from germline, CDR1 is LNHDA and CDR2 is SQIVND (reference sequence). This CDR3 comprises 15 residues. V lost 3 bases and J lost 6, with 16 bases in between. The CDR3 nucleotides are TGTGCCAGTAGTATCGCTGGGACTCGAGGGGATACGCAGTATTTT. Protein: CASSIAGTRGDTQYF.

This rearrangement joins TRBV7-3 to TRBJ2-1, with 9 nucleotides matching TRBD2. The CDR3 covers 14 residues. The junction had 2 bases not matched to a gene; V was cut back by 0 bases and J by 8 bases. Germline lookup yields CDR1 SGHTA and CDR2 FQGTGA. CDR3 sequence reads: CASSLTSGGYEQFF. In nucleotides, the CDR3 is TGTGCCAGCAGCTTAACTAGCGGGGGTTATGAGCAGTTCTTC.

The genes are TRBV4-2 and TRBJ2-1; no firm D call. The V and J ends lost 1 base and 10 bases respectively, with 11 bases between them. Germline loops: CDR1 LGHNA, CDR2 YNFKEQ. The CDR3 is 13 amino acids. This CDR3 is CASSQGPQFEQFF. CDR3 DNA sequence: TGTGCCAGCAGCCAAGGCCCACAGTTCGAGCAGTTCTTC.

The rearrangement joins TRBV19 to TRBJ2-3; 8 bases fit TRBD2. V trimming: 10 bases; J trimming: 4 bases; junction bases outside the gene matches: 16. CDR1 LNHDA and CDR2 SQIVND come from the germline V gene (reference sequence). The CDR3 sequence is 16 residues long. The CDR3 coding sequence is TGTGCCACCAAGGAGTCGGGGGGGTTACGCCCAGATACGCAGTATTTT. It translates to CATKESGGLRPDTQYF.

The gene calls are TRBV7-3 and TRBJ2-7; D is perhaps TRBD2 (5 bases). CDR1 and CDR2 from the germline V gene are SGHTA and FQGTGA. This CDR3 comprises 14 residues. V shed 5 bases and J shed 2 bases, with 13 bases lying between them. The chain's CDR3 is CASSPTGSPYEQYF. DNA of the CDR3: TGTGCCAGCAGCCCGACGGGGTCACCCTACGAGCAGTACTTC.

This clone was detected a few times. V gene TRBV28 combines with J gene TRBJ2-3, with a tentative D call TRBD2 (5 bases). The CDR3 is made up of 17 amino acids. Germline lookup yields CDR1 MDHEN and CDR2 SYDVKM. V lost 4 bases to trimming and J lost 1 base, with 18 bases between them. The CDR3 bases are TGTGCCAGCAGTTCTGCCCGTTCAGCGGCTGGCACAGATACGCAGTATTTT. Protein sequence: CASSSARSAAGTDTQYF.

Regarding this clone: The sample carries other DNA sequences with the same CDR3. The V gene is TRBV19, the J gene TRBJ2-3; the match to TRBD1 covers 7 bases. Germline assignment: CDR1 LNHDA and CDR2 SQIVND (reference sequence). V dropped 4 bases and J dropped 3; count of bases not matched to a gene: 16. This CDR3 has 18 residues. CDR3 bases: TGTGCCAGTAGTAGTCTAGGGACAGAAGACGCTTTGACAGATACGCAGTATTTT. This codes for CASSSLGTEDALTDTQYF.